Detailed here is one T cell receptor beta chain. This could be a read error, since a much larger clone is one nucleotide away. The data are from a study of blood T cell repertoires in COVID-19. About the research overall: Sources were T cells, B-cell-depleted T cells, or PBMCs; the material itself was cDNA or gDNA.

In the source study's methods: From reference gene primer amplification, estimates of nucleated cell counts were derived. Clones were sequenced by immunoSEQ multiplex PCR, and TCRdb holds only the in-frame ones, with some missing. Clonal size and the V and J genes are those of that table, whereas D and trimming came from the DNA. The top ten clones hold less than 5% of a sample with roughly 88,000 clones, around nine tenths of them seen once. The CDR3 is 11 amino acids. V was clipped by 6 bases and J by 13 bases; unmatched bases: 6. Per the germline V gene, CDR1 is MNHNY and CDR2 is SVGAGI (reference sequence).

The material sequenced was peripheral blood. The chain carries TRBV6-6 and TRBJ1-2, with 9 bases aligning to TRBD1. This clonotype originated in a woman aged 50 to 65 in a cohort sampled during active COVID-19. For the CDR3, the DNA is TGTGCCAGCAGCTCCGACAGGGGGTGCACCTTC. Translation: CASSSDRGCTF.